This T cell receptor beta chain was observed in a study of T cell changes during pregnancy in multiple sclerosis. Generated by immunoSEQ multiplex PCR, the TCRdb table keeps only in-frame clones and is missing some. The table has tens of thousands of clones, about 90% seen once; the top ten hold roughly 0.72%. From germline, CDR1 is SGHRS and CDR2 YFSETQ. CDR3 length equals 19 residues. With V trimmed by 4 bases and J by 4 bases, 15 bases remained unmatched. Sequenced here: CD4+ T cells from peripheral blood mononuclear cells, sampled before pregnancy. The sequence came from a female donor with multiple sclerosis, enrolled in a pregnancy study. V and J are TRBV5-1 and TRBJ2-6; 9 bases align to TRBD1. The CDR3 loop reads CASSIPRTGGTLGANVLTF. DNA for the CDR3: TGCGCCAGCAGCATCCCTCGAACAGGGGGCACTCTGGGGGCCAACGTCCTGACTTTC.